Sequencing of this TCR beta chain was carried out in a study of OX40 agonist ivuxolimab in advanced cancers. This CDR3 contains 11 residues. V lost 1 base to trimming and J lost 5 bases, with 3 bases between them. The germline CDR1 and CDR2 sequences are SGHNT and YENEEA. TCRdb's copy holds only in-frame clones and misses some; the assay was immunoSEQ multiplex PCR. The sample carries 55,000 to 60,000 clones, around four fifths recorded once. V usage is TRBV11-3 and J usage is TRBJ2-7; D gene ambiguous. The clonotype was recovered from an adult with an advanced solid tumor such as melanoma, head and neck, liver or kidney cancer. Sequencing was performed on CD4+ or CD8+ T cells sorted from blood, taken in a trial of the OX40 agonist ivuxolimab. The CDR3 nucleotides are TGTGCCAGCAGCTTAGTAAACGAGCAGTACTTC. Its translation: CASSLVNEQYF.